Following are 4 T cell receptor beta chains from one sample sequenced in a study of breast tumors, draining lymph nodes, adjacent tissues. Each CDR3 protein is one row after TCRdb ran MiXCR on the multiplex PCR reads. The data show around 150,000 distinct CDR3 sequences, approximately 20% seen once. Axillary draining lymph nodes of breast cancer patients supplied the node samples. Sequenced: axillary lymph node tissue. These receptors were obtained from a female donor with breast cancer. Some clones in this sample may be carry-over from other donors' samples.

The chain employs TRBV27 and TRBJ1-5; possibly TRBD1 for D (6 bases). The CDR3 is 15 residues long. The V gene's germline CDR1 is MNHEY and CDR2 SMNVEV (reference sequence). Trimming took off 3 bases at V and 4 bases at J, with 13 bases between the two ends. CDR3 nucleotide sequence: TGTGCCAGCAGTTTCAAACCCGGACAGAATCAGCCCCAGCATTTT. Translating gives CASSFKPGQNQPQHF.

This clonotype was seen repeatedly, ten times or more. The rearrangement links TRBV14 to TRBJ2-5; the match to TRBD1 covers 8 bases. V lost 4 bases to trimming and J lost 5 bases; unmatched junction nucleotides: 6. This CDR3 comprises 14 residues. The V gene's germline CDR1 is SGHDN and CDR2 FVKESK. The CDR3 protein is CASSPWTGRETQYF. In DNA form, the CDR3 reads TGTGCCAGCAGCCCATGGACAGGGCGGGAGACCCAGTACTTC.

This clonotype was picked up many times. The chain is built from TRBV9 and TRBJ2-3; 9 bases align to TRBD2. The CDR3 sequence is 16 residues long. Germline V gives CDR1 SGDLS, CDR2 YYNGEE. J lost 4 bases, V lost 0 bases, and 6 bases had no gene match. Here the CDR3 DNA reads TGTGCCAGCAGCGTAGATAGCGGGAGAAGGTCAGATACGCAGTATTTT. It encodes CASSVDSGRRSDTQYF.

This clonotype was detected a few times. This CDR3 is CASSQLMLDKNIQYF. In DNA, the CDR3 is TGTGCCAGCAGCCAACTAATGCTAGATAAAAACATTCAGTACTTC. The chain links TRBV3-1 to TRBJ2-4; D is uncertain. V lost 2 bases to trimming and J lost 4 bases, with 12 bases between them. Germline lookup yields CDR1 LGHDT and CDR2 YNNKEL (reference sequence). The CDR3 contains 15 residues.